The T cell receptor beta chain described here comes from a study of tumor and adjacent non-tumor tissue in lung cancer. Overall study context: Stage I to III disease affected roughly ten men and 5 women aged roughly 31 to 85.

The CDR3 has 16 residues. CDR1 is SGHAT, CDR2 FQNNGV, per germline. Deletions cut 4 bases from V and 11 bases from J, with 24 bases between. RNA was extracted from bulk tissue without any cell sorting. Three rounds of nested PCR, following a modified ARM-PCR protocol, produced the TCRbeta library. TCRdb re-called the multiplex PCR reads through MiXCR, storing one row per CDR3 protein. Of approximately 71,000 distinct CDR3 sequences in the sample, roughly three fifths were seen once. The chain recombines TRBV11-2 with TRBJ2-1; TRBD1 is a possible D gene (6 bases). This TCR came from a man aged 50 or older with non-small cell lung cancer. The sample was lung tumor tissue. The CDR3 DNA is TGTGCCAGCAGCTCCTTAATTAGGGGGTCGAAGTATCAGCAGTTCTTC. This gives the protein CASSSLIRGSKYQQFF.